This entry lists 17 T cell receptor beta chains sequenced from one sample in a study of blood T cells in healthy people across ages. A J-beta primer mix and a sample-barcoded 5' primer were used in a second PCR of about 6 to 12 cycles. TCRdb passed the 5' RACE reads through MiXCR, listing each CDR3 protein once. Counted here are roughly 700,000 distinct CDR3 sequences, around 32% occurring once; the ten biggest clones make up approximately 15%. The sample comprised blood. These receptors were obtained from a woman aged 80 or over in good health.

There are a few counts of this clonotype. Just one base apart from a much larger clone, this may be a read error. The chain couples TRBV12-3 or TRBV12-4 to TRBJ2-5; no definite D call. This CDR3 is 14 amino acids long. V gave up 3 bases and J gave up 11 bases, with 19 bases separating them. In DNA, the CDR3 is TGTGCCAGCAGTTTCTCCTTGCCTACGCATGAGCAGTACTTC. It yields the protein CASSFSLPTHEQYF.

The genes are TRBV12-3 or TRBV12-4 and TRBJ2-5; D tentatively reads TRBD1 or TRBD2 (5 bases each). V was clipped by 4 bases and J by 5 bases, with 20 bases between them. The CDR3 totals 16 residues. The CDR3 protein is CASSSPRDPRAETQYF. CDR3 nucleotides: TGTGCCAGCAGTTCCCCTCGGGACCCCCGAGCTGAGACCCAGTACTTC.

This clonotype was seen many times. The genes are TRBV19 and TRBJ2-1; D unclear. V shed 7 bases and J shed 0 bases, with 13 bases lying between them. Germline lookup yields CDR1 LNHDA and CDR2 SQIVND (reference sequence). CDR3 size: 15 residues. CDR3 in amino acids: CASTGVLDSYNEQFF. The DNA of the CDR3 is TGTGCCAGTACTGGGGTATTGGACTCCTACAATGAGCAGTTCTTC.

This clonotype was observed many times. The chain has TRBV7-2 and TRBJ2-7; TRBD2 matches 11 bases. From germline, CDR1 is SGHTA and CDR2 FQGNSA. The ends lost 5 bases at V and 1 base at J; junction bases unmatched: 4. The CDR3 spans 15 residues. In nucleotides, the CDR3 is TGTGCCAGCAGCCTTAGCGGGGGGGTATCCTACGAGCAGTACTTC. Its protein product is CASSLSGGVSYEQYF.

This clonotype has a handful of counts. The chain is built from TRBV4-2 and TRBJ1-2; the D is unclear. Germline V gene sequence: CDR1 LGHNA, CDR2 YNFKEQ. This CDR3 has 13 amino acids. The V end lost 3 bases, the J end lost 3 bases, and 8 bases lay between the germline ends. DNA of the CDR3: TGTGCCAGCAGCCAGGGGAGCGACTATGGCTACACCTTC. Residues: CASSQGSDYGYTF.

At least ten counts were recorded for this clonotype. The chain is built from TRBV6-6 and TRBJ2-5; 7 nucleotides agree with TRBD1. The CDR3 consists of 14 residues. Per the germline V gene, CDR1 is MNHNY and CDR2 is SVGAGI (reference sequence). J lost 0 bases, V lost 10 bases, and 8 bases had no gene match. CDR3 region: CATRDSRYQETQYF. In nucleotides, the CDR3 is TGTGCCACCCGGGACAGCAGGTACCAAGAGACCCAGTACTTC.

This clonotype was counted between two and nine times. The rearrangement uses TRBV12-3 or TRBV12-4 and TRBJ1-1; maybe TRBD1 (5 bases). V lost 2 bases to trimming and J lost 1 base, with 11 bases between them. The CDR3 runs to 15 residues. The CDR3 nucleotides are TGTGCCAGCAGTTTATCGGCAGGGTGGAACACTGAAGCTTTCTTT. Protein sequence: CASSLSAGWNTEAFF.

The table lists this clonotype with a few counts. V gene TRBV2 combines with J gene TRBJ2-5; tentatively, D is TRBD2 (6 bases). The CDR3 has 13 amino acids. V shed 3 bases and J shed 11 bases, with 16 bases lying between them. CDR1 is SNHLY, CDR2 FYNNEI, per germline. Written as DNA, the CDR3 is TGTGCCAGCAGTGAGGTGCAGGGTCGGGAGCAGTACTTC. It codes for CASSEVQGREQYF.

The table lists this clonotype with a few counts. The V gene is TRBV27, the J gene TRBJ1-6; perhaps TRBD1 as D (6 bases). Per germline, CDR1 MNHEY and CDR2 SMNVEV (reference sequence). Trimming left V 2 bases short and J 6 bases short, with 11 bases between. The CDR3 length is 15 residues. As DNA, the CDR3 is TGTGCCAGCAGTTTACTAACAGGGACTAATTCACCCCTCCACTTT. Residues: CASSLLTGTNSPLHF.

Many counts were recorded for this clonotype. The chain carries TRBV6-1 and TRBJ1-2; tentative D call: TRBD1 (6 bases). Trimming pared 6 bases from V and 2 bases from J, leaving 25 bases between. Germline CDR1 and CDR2: MNHNS and SASEGT. CDR3 length: 18 amino acids. The CDR3 region has the DNA TGTGCCAGCAGCCGAACTTTGGACAGCCAGTCAGCCAACTATGGCTACACCTTC. This codes for CASSRTLDSQSANYGYTF.

This rearrangement joins TRBV12-3 or TRBV12-4 to TRBJ2-1; tentative D call: TRBD2 (6 bases). The ends were cut back, 4 bases at V and 6 bases at J, with 10 bases in the middle. This CDR3 is 13 amino acids long. CDR3 nucleotides: TGTGCCAGCAGTTCGGGGGTGGGCAATGAGCAGTTCTTC. It encodes CASSSGVGNEQFF.

This sequence joins TRBV2 and TRBJ2-7, with D unresolved. There are 12 residues in the CDR3. Germline values: CDR1 SNHLY, CDR2 FYNNEI. The V end lost 4 bases, the J end lost 3 bases, and 7 bases lay between the germline ends. DNA for the CDR3: TGTGCCAGCAGTGTCCGTGGCTACGAGCAGTACTTC. Protein product: CASSVRGYEQYF.

The sample holds many counts of this clonotype. In DNA, the CDR3 is TGTGCCAGCAGTCCCCCGGGACTAGCGAAAGAGACCCAGTACTTC. Protein product: CASSPPGLAKETQYF. The rearrangement joins TRBV12-3 or TRBV12-4 to TRBJ2-5; 10 nucleotides match TRBD2. Germline trimming cut 5 bases from V and 3 bases from J; bases unmatched to any gene: 6. The CDR3 contains 15 residues.

This clonotype was seen more than once but under ten times. The V and J genes are TRBV27 and TRBJ2-7; D remains unclear. CDR1 is MNHEY and CDR2 is SMNVEV in the germline V gene (reference sequence). The CDR3 consists of 15 residues. The V end was cut by 5 bases, the J end by 12 bases, with 26 bases between. The CDR3 DNA follows: TGTGCCAGCAGTCCGTCATATTGGAAACAAGAGACCCGGTACTTC. Protein: CASSPSYWKQETRYF.

The V call is TRBV7-2, the J call TRBJ2-3, with 10 bases matching TRBD2. Per germline, CDR1 SGHTA and CDR2 FQGNSA. The CDR3 has 17 amino acids. V shed 1 base, J shed 2 bases, and the junction held 6 bases outside the gene matches. CDR3 in DNA: TGTGCCAGCAGCTTAGTGGCTAGCGGGGGCCACACAGATACGCAGTATTTT. Amino acids: CASSLVASGGHTDTQYF.

Details on this clonotype: A much larger clone lies a single base off, so this may be a read error. The chain employs TRBV20-1 and TRBJ1-2, with TRBD1 matching over 7 bases. V shed 5 bases, J shed 4 bases, and the junction held 4 bases outside the gene matches. The CDR3 runs to 12 residues. Germline V lookup: CDR1 DFQATT, CDR2 SNEGSKA (reference sequence). The chain's CDR3 is CSAWTGGYGYTF. Written as DNA, the CDR3 is TGCAGTGCTTGGACAGGCGGCTATGGCTACACCTTC.

This clonotype was picked up many times. The CDR3 nucleotides are TGTGCCAGCAGCTTAGGTACAGGGAATTGGGATACGCAGTATTTT. It translates to CASSLGTGNWDTQYF. The J gene is TRBJ2-3, the V gene TRBV7-2; D is perhaps TRBD1 (6 bases). Germline CDR1 SGHTA, CDR2 FQGNSA. The CDR3 spans 15 residues. V lost 1 base and J 6 bases, leaving 14 bases between the germline ends.